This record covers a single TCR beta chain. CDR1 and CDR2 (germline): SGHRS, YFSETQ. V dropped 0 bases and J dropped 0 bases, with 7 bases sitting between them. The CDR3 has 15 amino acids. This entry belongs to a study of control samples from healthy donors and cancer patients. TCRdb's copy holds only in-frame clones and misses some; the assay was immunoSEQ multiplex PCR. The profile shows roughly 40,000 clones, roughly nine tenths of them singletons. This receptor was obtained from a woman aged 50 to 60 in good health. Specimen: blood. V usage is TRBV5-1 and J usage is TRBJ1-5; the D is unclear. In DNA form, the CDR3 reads TGCGCCAGCAGCTTGGCCGGGAATAGCAATCAGCCCCAGCATTTT. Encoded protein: CASSLAGNSNQPQHF.